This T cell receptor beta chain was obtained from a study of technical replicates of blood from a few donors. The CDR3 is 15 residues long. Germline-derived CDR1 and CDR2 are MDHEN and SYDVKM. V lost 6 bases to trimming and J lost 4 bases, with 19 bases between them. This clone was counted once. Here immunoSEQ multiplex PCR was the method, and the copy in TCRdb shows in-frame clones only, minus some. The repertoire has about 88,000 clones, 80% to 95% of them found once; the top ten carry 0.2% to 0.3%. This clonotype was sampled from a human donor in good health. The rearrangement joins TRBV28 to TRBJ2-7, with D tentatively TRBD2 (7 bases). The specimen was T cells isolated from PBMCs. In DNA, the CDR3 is TGTGCCAGCAGGGGAGGGGGGGTAAGGCCGTACGAGCAGTACTTC. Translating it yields CASRGGGVRPYEQYF.